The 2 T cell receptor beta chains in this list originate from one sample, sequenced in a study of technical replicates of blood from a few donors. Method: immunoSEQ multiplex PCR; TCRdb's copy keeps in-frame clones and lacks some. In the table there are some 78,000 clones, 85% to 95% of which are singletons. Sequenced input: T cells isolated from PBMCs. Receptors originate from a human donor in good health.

The CDR3 coding sequence is TGTGCCAGCAGCTTAGCCGGTGTCAATGAGCAGTTCTTC. It codes for CASSLAGVNEQFF. The V and J genes are TRBV7-3 and TRBJ2-1; D remains ambiguous. V lost 2 bases, J lost 6 bases, and 8 bases lay in between. Germline CDR1 SGHTA, CDR2 FQGTGA. The CDR3 spans 13 residues.

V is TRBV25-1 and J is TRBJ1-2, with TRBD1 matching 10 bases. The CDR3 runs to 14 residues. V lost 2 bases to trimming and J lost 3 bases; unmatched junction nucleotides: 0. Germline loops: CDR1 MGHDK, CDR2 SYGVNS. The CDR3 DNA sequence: TGTGCCAGCAGTGAAGGGACAGGGGACTATGGCTACACCTTC. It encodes CASSEGTGDYGYTF.